This paragraph covers one TCR beta chain sequence. The entry originates in a study of blood T cell repertoires in COVID-19. Clones were sequenced by immunoSEQ multiplex PCR, and TCRdb holds only the in-frame ones, with some missing. The sample has fewer than 150,000 clones; approximately 86% are singletons. Germline V gene sequence: CDR1 MDHEN, CDR2 SYDVKM. The length of the CDR3 is 12 residues. V was shortened by 3 bases and J by 5 bases, with 7 bases between the two germline ends. Sequencing input: peripheral blood. The rearrangement joins TRBV28 to TRBJ1-2, with D tentatively TRBD1 (5 bases). This receptor was identified in a woman between 50 and 59 years old with active or convalescent COVID-19. DNA for the CDR3: TGTGCCAGCAGTTTTTCAGGGTATGGCTACACCTTC. It is translated as CASSFSGYGYTF.